Included here is one T cell receptor (beta chain) sequence, with context. The CDR3 runs to 18 residues. The V end lost 1 base, the J end lost 4 bases, and 17 bases lay between the germline ends. Germline V gene sequence: CDR1 LNHDA, CDR2 SQIVND (reference sequence). This entry is derived from a study of cytomegalovirus exposure and HLA in healthy donors. The PCR employed 60 Vbeta primers together with 13 Jbeta primers. Here immunoSEQ multiplex PCR was the method, and the copy in TCRdb shows in-frame clones only, minus some. Seen here are about 130,000 clones, around 72% observed once, and the top ten hold around 1.9%.

This TCR came from a woman in her thirties or forties in good health and CMV-seronegative. Sequencing was carried out using PBMCs. The chain employs TRBV19 and TRBJ2-6, with D perhaps TRBD1 (6 bases). This CDR3 is CASSIVGPGDTGANVLTF. The CDR3 bases are TGTGCCAGTAGTATAGTAGGTCCAGGGGACACCGGGGCCAACGTCCTGACTTTC.